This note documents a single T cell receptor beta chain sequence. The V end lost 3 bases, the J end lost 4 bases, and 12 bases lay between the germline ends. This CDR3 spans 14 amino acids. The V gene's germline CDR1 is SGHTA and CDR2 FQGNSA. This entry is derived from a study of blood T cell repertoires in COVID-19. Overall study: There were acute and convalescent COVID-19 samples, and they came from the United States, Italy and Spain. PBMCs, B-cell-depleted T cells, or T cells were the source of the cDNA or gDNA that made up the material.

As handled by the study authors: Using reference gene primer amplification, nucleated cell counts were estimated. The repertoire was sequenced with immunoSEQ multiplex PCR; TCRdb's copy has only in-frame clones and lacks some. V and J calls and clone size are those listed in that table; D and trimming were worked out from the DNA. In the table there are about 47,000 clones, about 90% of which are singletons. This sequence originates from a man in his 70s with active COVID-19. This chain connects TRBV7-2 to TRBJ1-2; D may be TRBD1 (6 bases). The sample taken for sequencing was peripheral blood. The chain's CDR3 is CASSFDRRSYGYTF. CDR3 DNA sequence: TGTGCCAGCAGCTTTGACAGGAGGAGCTATGGCTACACCTTC.